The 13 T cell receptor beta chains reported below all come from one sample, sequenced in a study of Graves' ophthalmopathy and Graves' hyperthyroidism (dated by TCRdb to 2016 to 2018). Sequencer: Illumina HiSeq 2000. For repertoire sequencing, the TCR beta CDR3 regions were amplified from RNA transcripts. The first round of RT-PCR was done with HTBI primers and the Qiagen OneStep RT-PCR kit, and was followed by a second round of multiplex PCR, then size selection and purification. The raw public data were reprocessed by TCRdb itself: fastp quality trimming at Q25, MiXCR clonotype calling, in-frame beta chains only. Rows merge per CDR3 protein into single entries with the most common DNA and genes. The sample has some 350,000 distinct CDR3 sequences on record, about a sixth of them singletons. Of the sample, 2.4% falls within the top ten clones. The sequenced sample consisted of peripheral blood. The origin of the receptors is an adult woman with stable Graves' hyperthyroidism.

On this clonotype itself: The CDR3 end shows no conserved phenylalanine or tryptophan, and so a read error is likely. CDR3 coding DNA: TGTGCCAGCAGTTACAAAGGCAGGAGACTTGATAGCAATCAGCCCCAGCATTTG. It codes for CASSYKGRRLDSNQPQHL. The genes are TRBV6-2 or TRBV6-3 and TRBJ1-5; D not resolved. Trimming cost V 2 bases and J 0 bases, with 17 bases left between them. Per germline, CDR1 MNHEY and CDR2 SVGEGT. The CDR3 is 18 amino acids.

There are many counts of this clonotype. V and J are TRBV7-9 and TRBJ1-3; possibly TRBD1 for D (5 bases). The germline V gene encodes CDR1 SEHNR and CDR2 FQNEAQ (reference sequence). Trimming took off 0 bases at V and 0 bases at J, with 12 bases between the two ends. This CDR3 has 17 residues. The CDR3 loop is CASSLAGRRSSGNTIYF. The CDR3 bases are TGTGCCAGCAGCTTAGCGGGACGGCGGTCCTCTGGAAACACCATATATTTT.

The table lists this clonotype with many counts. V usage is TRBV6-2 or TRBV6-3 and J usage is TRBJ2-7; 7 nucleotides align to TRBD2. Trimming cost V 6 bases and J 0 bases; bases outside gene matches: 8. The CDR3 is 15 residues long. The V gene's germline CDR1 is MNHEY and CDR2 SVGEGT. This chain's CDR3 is CASRTPGGSSYEQYF. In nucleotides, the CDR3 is TGTGCCAGCAGGACCCCCGGGGGGAGCTCCTACGAGCAGTACTTC.

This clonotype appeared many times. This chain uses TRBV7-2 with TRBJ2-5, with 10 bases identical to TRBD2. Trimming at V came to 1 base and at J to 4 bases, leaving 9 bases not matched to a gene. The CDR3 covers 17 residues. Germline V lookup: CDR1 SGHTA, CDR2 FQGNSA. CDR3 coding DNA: TGTGCCAGCAGCTTAGGAGCGGGAGGGCCTTTGTTAGAGACCCAGTACTTC. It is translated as CASSLGAGGPLLETQYF.

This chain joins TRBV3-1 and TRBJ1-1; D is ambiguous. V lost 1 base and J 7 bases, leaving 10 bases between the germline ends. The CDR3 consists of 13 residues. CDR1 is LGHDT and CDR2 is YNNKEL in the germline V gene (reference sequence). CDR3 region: CASSQGVRSEAFF. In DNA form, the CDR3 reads TGTGCCAGCAGCCAAGGAGTTAGAAGTGAAGCTTTCTTT.

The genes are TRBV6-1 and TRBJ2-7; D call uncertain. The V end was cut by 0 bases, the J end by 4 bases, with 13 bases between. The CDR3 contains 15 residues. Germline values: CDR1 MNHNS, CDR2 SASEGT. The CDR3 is CASSEASSLGYEQYF. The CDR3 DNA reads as TGTGCCAGCAGTGAAGCTAGCTCCCTAGGATACGAGCAGTACTTC.

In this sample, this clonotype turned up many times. For the CDR3, the DNA is TGTGCCAGCAGCTGGGGGAGTCGCTACGAGCAGTACTTC. As protein: CASSWGSRYEQYF. The gene calls are TRBV27 and TRBJ2-7; the D gene could be TRBD1 or TRBD2 (5 bases each). V dropped 6 bases and J dropped 3 bases, with 12 bases sitting between them. This CDR3 is 13 amino acids long. The germline CDR1 and CDR2 sequences are MNHEY and SMNVEV (reference sequence).

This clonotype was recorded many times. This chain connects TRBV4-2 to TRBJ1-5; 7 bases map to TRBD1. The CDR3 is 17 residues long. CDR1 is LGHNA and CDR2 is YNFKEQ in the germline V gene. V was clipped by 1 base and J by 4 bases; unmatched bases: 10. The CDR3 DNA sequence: TGTGCCAGCAGCCAAGGTGGGGTAACAGGGGTTAATCAGCCCCAGCATTTT. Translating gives CASSQGGVTGVNQPQHF.

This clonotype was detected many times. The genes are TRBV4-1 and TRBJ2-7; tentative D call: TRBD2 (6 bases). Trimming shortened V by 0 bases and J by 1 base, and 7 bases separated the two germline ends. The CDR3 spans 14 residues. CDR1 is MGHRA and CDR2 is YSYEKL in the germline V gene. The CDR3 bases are TGCGCCAGCAGCCAAGAAGGGACTTCCTACGAGCAGTACTTC. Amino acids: CASSQEGTSYEQYF.

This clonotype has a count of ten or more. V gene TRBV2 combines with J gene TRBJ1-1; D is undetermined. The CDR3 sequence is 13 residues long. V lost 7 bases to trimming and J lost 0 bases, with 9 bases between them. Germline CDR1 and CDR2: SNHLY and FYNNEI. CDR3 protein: CASIVEVNTEAFF. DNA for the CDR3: TGTGCCAGCATAGTGGAGGTGAACACTGAAGCTTTCTTT.

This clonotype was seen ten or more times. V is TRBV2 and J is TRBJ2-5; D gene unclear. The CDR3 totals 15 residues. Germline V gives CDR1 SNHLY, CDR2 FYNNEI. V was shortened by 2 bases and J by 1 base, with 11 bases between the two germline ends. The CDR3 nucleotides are TGTGCCAGCAGTGAAATCGTCGGTCCCCAAGAGACCCAGTACTTC. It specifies CASSEIVGPQETQYF.

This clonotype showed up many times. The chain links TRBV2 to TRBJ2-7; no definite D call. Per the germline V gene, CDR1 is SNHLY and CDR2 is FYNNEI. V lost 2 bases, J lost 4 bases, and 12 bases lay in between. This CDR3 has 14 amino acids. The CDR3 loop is CASSESSGRYEQYF. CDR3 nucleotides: TGTGCCAGCAGTGAATCAAGTGGGCGGTACGAGCAGTACTTC.

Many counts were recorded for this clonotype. This CDR3 is CASSQVREGPRETQYF. Here the CDR3 DNA reads TGTGCCAGCAGCCAAGTTAGGGAGGGCCCTCGAGAGACCCAGTACTTC. This chain uses TRBV3-1 with TRBJ2-5; TRBD2 agrees at 7 bases. Trimming cost V 1 base and J 4 bases; bases outside gene matches: 9. The CDR3 extends over 16 amino acids. Per germline, CDR1 LGHDT and CDR2 YNNKEL (reference sequence).